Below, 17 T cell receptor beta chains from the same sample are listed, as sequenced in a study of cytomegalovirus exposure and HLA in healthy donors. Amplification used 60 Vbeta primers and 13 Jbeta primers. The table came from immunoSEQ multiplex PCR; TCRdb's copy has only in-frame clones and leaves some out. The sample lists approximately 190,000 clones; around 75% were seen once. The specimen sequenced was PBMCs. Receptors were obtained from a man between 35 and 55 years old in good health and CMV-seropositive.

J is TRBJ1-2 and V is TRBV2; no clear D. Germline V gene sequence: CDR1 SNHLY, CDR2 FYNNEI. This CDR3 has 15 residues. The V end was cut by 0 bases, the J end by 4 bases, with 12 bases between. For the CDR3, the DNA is TGTGCCAGCAGTGAAGCCGTCGGTTCAGGCTATGGCTACACCTTC. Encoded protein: CASSEAVGSGYGYTF. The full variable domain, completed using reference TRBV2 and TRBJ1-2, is EPEVTQTPSHQVTQMGQEVILRCVPISNHLYFYWYRQILGQKVEFLVSFYNNEISEKSEIFDDQFSVERPDGSNFTLKIRSTKLEDSAMYFCASSEAVGSGYGYTFGSGTRLTVV.

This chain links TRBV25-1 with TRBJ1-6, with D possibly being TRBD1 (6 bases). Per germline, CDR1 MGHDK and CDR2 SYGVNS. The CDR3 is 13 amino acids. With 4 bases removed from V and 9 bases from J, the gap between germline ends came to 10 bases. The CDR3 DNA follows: TGTGCCAGCAGTGCCGCAGGGGTTTCACCCCTCCACTTT. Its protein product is CASSAAGVSPLHF.

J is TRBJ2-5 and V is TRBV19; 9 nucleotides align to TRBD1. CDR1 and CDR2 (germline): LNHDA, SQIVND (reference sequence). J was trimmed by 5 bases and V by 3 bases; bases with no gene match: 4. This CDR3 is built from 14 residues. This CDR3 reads CASSIRGQGETQYF. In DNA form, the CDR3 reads TGTGCCAGTAGTATTCGGGGACAGGGTGAGACCCAGTACTTC.

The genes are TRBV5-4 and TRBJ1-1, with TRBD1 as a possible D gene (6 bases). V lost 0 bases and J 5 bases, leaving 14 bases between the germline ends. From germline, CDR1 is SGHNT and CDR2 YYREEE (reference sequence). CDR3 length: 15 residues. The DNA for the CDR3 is TGTGCCAGCAGCTTGGTTGCGGGGGCGGTTACTGAAGCTTTCTTT. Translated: CASSLVAGAVTEAFF.

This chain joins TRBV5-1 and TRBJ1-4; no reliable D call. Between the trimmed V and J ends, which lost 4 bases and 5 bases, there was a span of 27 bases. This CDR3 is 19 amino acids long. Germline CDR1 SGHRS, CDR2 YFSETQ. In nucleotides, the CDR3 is TGCGCCAGCAGCCCCCTCGGGCAGACTATCAAGACATGGAATGAAAAACTGTTTTTT. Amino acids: CASSPLGQTIKTWNEKLFF.

In nucleotides, the CDR3 is TGTGCCAGCAGCTTAGGGGCGGGAAGCAATCAGCCCCAGCATTTT. It is translated as CASSLGAGSNQPQHF. This rearrangement joins TRBV11-2 to TRBJ1-5; D unresolved. CDR3 length: 15 residues. V was trimmed by 1 base and J by 1 base, leaving 8 bases between them. Per the germline V gene, CDR1 is SGHAT and CDR2 is FQNNGV. The full variable domain, rest sourced from reference TRBV11-2 and TRBJ1-5, is EAGVAQSPRYKIIEKRQSVAFWCNPISGHATLYWYQQILGQGPKLLIQFQNNGVVDDSQLPKDRFSAERLKGVDSTLKIQPAKLEDSAVYLCASSLGAGSNQPQHFGDGTRLSIL.

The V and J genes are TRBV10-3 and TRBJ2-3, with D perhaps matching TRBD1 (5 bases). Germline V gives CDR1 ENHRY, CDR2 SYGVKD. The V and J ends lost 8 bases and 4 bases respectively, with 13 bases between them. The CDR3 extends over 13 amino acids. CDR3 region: CAIGQGSADTQYF. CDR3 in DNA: TGTGCCATCGGGCAGGGCTCAGCAGATACGCAGTATTTT.

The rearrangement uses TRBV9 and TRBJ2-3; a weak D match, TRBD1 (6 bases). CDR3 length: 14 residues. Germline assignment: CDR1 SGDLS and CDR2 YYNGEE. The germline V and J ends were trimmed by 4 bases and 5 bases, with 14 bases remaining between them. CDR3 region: CASSFNPGEDTQYF. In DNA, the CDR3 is TGTGCCAGCAGCTTTAACCCAGGGGAAGATACGCAGTATTTT.

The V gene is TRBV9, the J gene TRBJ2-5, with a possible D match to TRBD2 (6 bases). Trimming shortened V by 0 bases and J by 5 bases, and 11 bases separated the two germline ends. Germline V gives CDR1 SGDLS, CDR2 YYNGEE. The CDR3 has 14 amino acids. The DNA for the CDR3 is TGTGCCAGCAGCGTAGACGGCGGGGAGGAGACCCAGTACTTC. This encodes CASSVDGGEETQYF.

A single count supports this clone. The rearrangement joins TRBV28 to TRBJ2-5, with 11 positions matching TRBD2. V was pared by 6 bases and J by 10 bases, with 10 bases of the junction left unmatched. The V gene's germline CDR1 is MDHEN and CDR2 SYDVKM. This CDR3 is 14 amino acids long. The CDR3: CASSRLAGFGDQYF. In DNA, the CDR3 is TGTGCCAGCAGCCGACTAGCGGGGTTCGGGGACCAGTACTTC. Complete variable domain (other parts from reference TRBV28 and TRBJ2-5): DVKVTQSSRYLVKRTGEKVFLECVQDMDHENMFWYRQDPGLGLRLIYFSYDVKMKEKGDIPEGYSVSREKKERFSLILESASTNQTSMYLCASSRLAGFGDQYFGPGTRLLVL.

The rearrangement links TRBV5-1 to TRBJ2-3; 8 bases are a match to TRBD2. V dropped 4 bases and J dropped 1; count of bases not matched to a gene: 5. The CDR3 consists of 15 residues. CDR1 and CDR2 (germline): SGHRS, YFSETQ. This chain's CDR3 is CASSSSGMRTDTQYF. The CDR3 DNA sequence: TGCGCCAGCAGCAGTAGCGGGATGCGCACAGATACGCAGTATTTT. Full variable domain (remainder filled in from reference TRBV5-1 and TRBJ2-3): KAGVTQTPRYLIKTRGQQVTLSCSPISGHRSVSWYQQTPGQGLQFLFEYFSETQRNKGNFPGRFSGRQFSNSRSEMNVSTLELGDSALYLCASSSSGMRTDTQYFGPGTRLTVL.

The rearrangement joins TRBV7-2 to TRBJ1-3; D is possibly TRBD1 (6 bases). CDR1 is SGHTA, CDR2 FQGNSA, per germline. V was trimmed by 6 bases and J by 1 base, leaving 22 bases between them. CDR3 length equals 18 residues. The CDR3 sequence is CASSQRWPGERSGNTIYF. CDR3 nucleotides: TGTGCCAGCAGTCAAAGATGGCCAGGGGAGAGATCTGGAAACACCATATATTTT.

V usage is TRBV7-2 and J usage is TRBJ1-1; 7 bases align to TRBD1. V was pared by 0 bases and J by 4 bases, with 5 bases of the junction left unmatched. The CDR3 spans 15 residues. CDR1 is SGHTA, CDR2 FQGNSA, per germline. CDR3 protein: CASSLARGRITEAFF. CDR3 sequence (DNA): TGTGCCAGCAGCTTAGCGAGGGGGCGAATCACTGAAGCTTTCTTT.

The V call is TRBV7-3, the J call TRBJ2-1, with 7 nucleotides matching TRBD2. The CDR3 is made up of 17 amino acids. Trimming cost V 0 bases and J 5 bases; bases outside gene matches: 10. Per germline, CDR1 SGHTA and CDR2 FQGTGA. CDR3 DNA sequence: TGTGCCAGCAGCTTAACTCTGGGGGGGACTGGGGACAATGAGCAGTTCTTC. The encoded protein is CASSLTLGGTGDNEQFF.

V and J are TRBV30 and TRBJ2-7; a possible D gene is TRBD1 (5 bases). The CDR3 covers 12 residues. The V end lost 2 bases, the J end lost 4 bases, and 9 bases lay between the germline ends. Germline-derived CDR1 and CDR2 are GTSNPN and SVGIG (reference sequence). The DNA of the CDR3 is TGTGCCTGGAGTCAGGGATTATACGAGCAGTACTTC. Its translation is CAWSQGLYEQYF.

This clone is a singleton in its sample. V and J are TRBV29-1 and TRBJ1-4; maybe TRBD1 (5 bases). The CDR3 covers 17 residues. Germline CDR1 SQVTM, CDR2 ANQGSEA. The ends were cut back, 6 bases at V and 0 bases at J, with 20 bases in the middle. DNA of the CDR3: TGCAGCGTCCAAAATAGCGGGAGAGGGGCAACTAATGAAAAACTGTTTTTT. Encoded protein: CSVQNSGRGATNEKLFF.

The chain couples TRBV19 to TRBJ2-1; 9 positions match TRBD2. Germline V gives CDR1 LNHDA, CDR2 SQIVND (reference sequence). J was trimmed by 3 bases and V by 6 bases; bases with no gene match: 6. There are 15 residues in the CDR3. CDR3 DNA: TGTGCCAGTAGCCCAGCGGGGGGAGGCTACAATGAGCAGTTCTTC. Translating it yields CASSPAGGGYNEQFF. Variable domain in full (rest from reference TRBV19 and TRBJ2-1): DGGITQSPKYLFRKEGQNVTLSCEQNLNHDAMYWYRQDPGQGLRLIYYSQIVNDFQKGDIAEGYSVSREKKESFPLTVTSAQKNPTAFYLCASSPAGGGYNEQFFGPGTRLTVL.